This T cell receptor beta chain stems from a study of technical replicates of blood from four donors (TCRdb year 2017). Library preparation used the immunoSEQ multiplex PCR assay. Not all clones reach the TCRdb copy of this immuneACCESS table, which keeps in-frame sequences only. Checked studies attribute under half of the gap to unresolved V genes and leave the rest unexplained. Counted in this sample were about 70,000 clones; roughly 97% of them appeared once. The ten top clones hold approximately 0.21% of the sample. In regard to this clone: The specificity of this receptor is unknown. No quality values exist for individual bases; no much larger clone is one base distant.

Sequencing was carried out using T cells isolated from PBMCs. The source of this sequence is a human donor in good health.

The CDR3 region: CASSKGLAGGGTGTDTQYF. The DNA is as follows: TGTGCCAGTAGTAAAGGACTAGCGGGGGGCGGTACCGGCACAGATACGCAGTATTTT. Rearrangement joined TRBV19 to TRBJ2-3; 14 nucleotides in the junction match TRBD2. The cysteine opens and the phenylalanine closes a CDR3 of 19 amino acids. The entry retains the CDR3 DNA only, 57 bases that are in frame from base 1. The germline V gene (reference sequence) yields LNHDA for CDR1 and SQIVND for CDR2. V and J are trimmed by 4 bases and 1 base, and the gene matches miss 10 bases of the junction.